This TCR beta chain originates from a study of regulatory T cells in long-lasting Graves disease (dated by TCRdb to the early 2020s). The study in broad terms: Antithyroid drugs had been taken for less than 3 months by newly diagnosed Graves' disease patients. TCR sequencing covered about 13 persistent and 20 newly diagnosed Graves' disease patients, approximately 33 samples in total. The study was registered as a clinical trial and conducted in China. Peripheral blood TCR sequencing and RNA sequencing compared persistent Graves' disease patients with newly diagnosed Graves' disease patients. Study-wide findings and limitations: Patients with persistent disease shared more public clonotypes (fewer than 3,000) than newly diagnosed patients did (approximately 1,000). The small sample size was acknowledged by the authors as a limitation that may reduce accuracy. Sequencing and analysis were limited to the TCR beta chain. Lower TCR Shannon entropy and fewer highly expanded clones were observed in persistent Graves' disease patients than in newly diagnosed patients, which suggested clonal expansion. The study examined only peripheral blood because the primary lesion, thyroid tissue, could not be accessed.

Read against the paper, the sample's time point label means: newly diagnosed GD, antithyroid drugs for less than 3 months. RNA was extracted from PBMCs in TRIzol for both TCR sequencing and RNA sequencing. The diagnosis of Graves' disease was made according to American Thyroid Association guidelines. The patients came from an endocrinology department in Xi'an, China. From each patient, around 9.3 milliliters of peripheral blood was collected into an EDTA anticoagulant tube. PBMCs were isolated by Ficoll Paque Plus density gradient separation without further T cell sorting. An Agilent 2100 Bioanalyzer and agarose gel were used to assess RNA quality, and a NanoDrop 2000 was used to measure RNA concentration. The library was prepared using multiplex PCR. This sample was sequenced with an Illumina HiSeq 4000. CDR3 regions were amplified by Arm-PCR with iRepertoire HTBI primers to construct TCR beta libraries. Before sequencing, the PCR products underwent gel purification. In the original analysis: A total of some 65 TRBV and about 13 TRBJ segments were identified across samples and were used for gene usage analysis of CDR3 amino acid clonotypes. COPE and FqMerger were used to merge filtered high-quality paired reads into contigs. Contigs were aligned with BLAST to IMGT TRBV, TRBD and TRBJ reference genes, and CDR3 was defined per IMGT. Highly expanded clones were defined as clonotypes with a frequency above 0.1%. Shannon entropy served as the measure of repertoire diversity, while the Gini coefficient captured V-J evenness. Clonotypes shared by more than one individual were considered public. TCRdb applied fastp at Q25 and MiXCR to the public reads, then kept only in-frame beta chains. All rows with the same CDR3 protein become a single entry with the most common DNA and genes. The authors' filters were not applied to this entry. The sample has 450,000 to 700,000 distinct CDR3 sequences on record, approximately 12% of them singletons. Jointly, the top ten make up about 9.1% of the sample.

This clonotype has ten or more counts. What this receptor recognizes is not known. Base-call qualities are not available, and no considerably larger clone is one nucleotide away. The same data also went into a second study, on T cells in Graves' hyperthyroidism and ophthalmopathy. Per that second paper: Stable Graves' hyperthyroidism was defined as the absence of progression to ophthalmopathy over 18 months of follow-up. Hyperthyroidism patients were newly diagnosed, had a disease duration of under 2 months, and were aged 18 to 65 years. Patients with uncontrolled infections, other autoimmune diseases, pregnancy or lactation were excluded. Diagnoses were based on clinical symptoms, serum thyroxine and TRAb, thyroid ultrasound and orbital computed tomography. For the first round of RT-PCR on the TCR CDR3, the HTBI primer set was used together with the Qiagen OneStep RT-PCR kit. Most expanded thyroid clonotypes (frequency above 0.001) were also detected in blood, suggesting blood repertoires may reflect thyroid immune responses. In cross-validation, a model built on a 13 V-J signature told ophthalmopathy apart from stable hyperthyroidism with 87.88% sensitivity and roughly 83% specificity, and in testing the same model reached 80%/75%. During validation, the model predicted progression to ophthalmopathy a median of approximately 7 months ahead of onset, with almost 71% sensitivity and roughly 75% specificity. To identify TCR V-J signatures that set the groups apart, the researchers used a discovery cohort of about a hundred patients, made up of some 41 with Graves' ophthalmopathy and some 60 with stable Graves' hyperthyroidism. An independent validation cohort of around 19 hyperthyroidism patients and approximately 17 patients who later progressed to ophthalmopathy tested prospective prediction of ophthalmopathy. The approximately 98 discovery patients were randomly divided into training and test sets at a 7:3 ratio. Thyroid tissue and blood T-cell repertoires from several Graves' hyperthyroidism patients were also compared in the study. After blood sampling, hyperthyroidism patients were treated with methimazole at a starting dose of 30 mg daily, and ophthalmopathy patients were treated with high-dose intravenous methylprednisolone. Libraries were constructed in a second round of multiplex PCR, after which size selection and purification were performed. The libraries were sequenced on an Illumina HiSeq2000 using paired-end 100 bp reads. SOAPnuke was used to process the raw data, removing reads that contained adapters or uncalled bases, had a mean Phred below 15, or lacked an exact match to the constant primer or identifier. High-quality paired reads were merged using COPE v1.2.5, and each unique nucleotide sequence was defined as a clonotype. Clonotypes were aligned to IMGT TRBV, TRBD and TRBJ reference segments using MiTCR v1.1. Analysis was restricted to V-J combinations with a frequency above 0.0001, which covered about 99% of repertoires. A TCS score was defined as the ratio of F50 (clonal expansion) to E x V (chaos), with BLOSUM62-based TCRdist applied between CDR3 peptides within each V-J. Welch's t-statistics and random forest reduced just over 500 V-J features to 10 to 15, which were used in a naive Bayes classifier (R e1071). Sample size was not statistically predetermined, and investigators were not blinded to group allocation. According to the paper, TCR Vbeta CDR3 sequencing was carried out on approximately 140 peripheral blood samples, which came from fewer than 50 ophthalmopathy, around 75 hyperthyroidism and about 17 progressor patients.

Sequencing was performed on peripheral blood mononuclear cells (PBMCs), taken at new diagnosis, from a patient treated with antithyroid drugs. The receptor comes from a man aged 30 to 39 with Graves disease. Donor details come from another sample of the same person, matched by shared clones.

The CDR3 in this case is CASTQGLASLNTGELFF. The base sequence is TGTGCCAGCACTCAGGGACTAGCGAGTCTTAACACCGGGGAGCTGTTTTTT. Recombination joined TRBV6-2 or TRBV6-3 with TRBJ2-2; 10 of the junction bases match TRBD2. In the germline V gene, CDR1 corresponds to MNHEY and CDR2 to SVGEGT. At the junction V is shortened by 7 bases and J by 2 bases; bases outside the gene matches: 10. The CDR3 holds 17 amino acids from the cysteine to the phenylalanine. Only the CDR3 portion is preserved as DNA: 51 bases, with reading frame beginning at the first base.